This TCR beta chain emerged from a study of CD4 T cells in relation to SARS-CoV-2 and coronaviruses. From germline, CDR1 is MGHRA and CDR2 YSYEKL. CDR3 length: 14 amino acids. The trim removed 4 bases at V and 8 bases at J, leaving 7 bases unmatched. CD4+ T cells from unexposed donors were obtained before the COVID-19 pandemic (2011-2018). CD4+ T cells were isolated from the cells after 10 days of culture. Some clones are missing from TCRdb's copy, which holds only in-frame ones; the method was immunoSEQ multiplex PCR. In the table there are around 25,000 clones, roughly 74% of which are singletons. For this clone: Its antigen is unknown.

Sequencing was performed on CD4+ T cells from PBMCs, cultured in vitro. The V gene is TRBV4-1, the J gene TRBJ1-4, with 7 bases that match TRBD1. The TCR sequence derives from a human donor in good health. In DNA form, the CDR3 reads TGCGCCAGCAGCCCCAGACAGGGTGAGGAAAAACTGTTTTTT. This translates into CASSPRQGEEKLFF.